Listed below are T cell receptor beta chains from one sample, sequenced in a study of CD8 T cells in Susac syndrome. MiXCR was run by TCRdb on the immunoSEQ multiplex PCR reads, yielding one entry per CDR3 protein. The sample contains under 300,000 distinct CDR3 sequences, approximately 95% of which appear only once. The sample comprised CD4+ T cells from PBMCs. The receptors derive from a human donor with Susac syndrome. Each CDR3 is given with its conserved first and last residue. The D gene is left open where the match is weak. A clone size is listed for some rows: how often the clone was seen (once, few, many), or a class if it is expanded.

clone_size j_call v_call d_call cdr3_aa cdr3_nt
NA TRBJ2-3 TRBV29-1 TRBD2 CSVPPPAGVLDTQYF TGCAGCGTCCCCCCTCCGGCGGGAGTTCTAGATACGCAGTATTTT
NA TRBJ2-1 TRBV6-5 TRBD2 CASSYQGGTTPPNEQFF TGTGCCAGCAGTTACCAGGGAGGGACTACCCCGCCCAATGAGCAGTTCTTC
NA TRBJ1-2 TRBV2 NA CASTAPNRVVDGYTF TGTGCCAGCACCGCCCCCAACAGAGTAGTTGACGGCTACACCTTC
NA TRBJ1-2 TRBV4-1 NA CASSSLTRGGYGYTF TGCGCCAGCAGCTCTCTCACCCGGGGCGGCTATGGCTACACCTTC
NA TRBJ1-3 TRBV9 NA CASSAGTGPQNTIYF TGTGCCAGCAGCGCCGGGACTGGGCCCCAGAACACCATATATTTT
NA TRBJ1-2 TRBV20-1 TRBD1 CSATPDRHGYTF TGCAGTGCCACCCCGGACAGGCATGGCTACACCTTC
NA TRBJ1-1 TRBV20-1 TRBD1 CRGTGPLKKTEAFF TGCAGAGGGACAGGTCCCTTGAAAAAGACTGAAGCTTTCTTT
once TRBJ2-5 TRBV25-1 TRBD2 CARDPSGRVQETQYF TGTGCCAGGGACCCGAGCGGGAGGGTCCAAGAGACCCAGTACTTC
NA TRBJ2-3 TRBV12-3/TRBV12-4 TRBD2 CASSRLAGPGNTDTQYF TGTGCCAGCAGCCGACTAGCGGGCCCCGGAAACACAGATACGCAGTATTTT
NA TRBJ2-1 TRBV12-3/TRBV12-4 TRBD2 CASSSSGEQFF TGTGCCAGCAGTTCTAGCGGGGAGCAGTTCTTC
NA TRBJ2-5 TRBV7-3 NA CASSLTAQGGYQETQYF TGTGCCAGCAGCTTAACGGCCCAGGGGGGGTACCAAGAGACCCAGTACTTC
NA TRBJ1-5 TRBV14 NA CASSRSNSNQPQHF TGTGCCAGCAGCCGTTCAAATAGCAATCAGCCCCAGCATTTT
NA TRBJ2-1 TRBV30 NA CAWSPSGDEQFF TGTGCCTGGAGTCCTAGTGGCGATGAGCAGTTCTTC
once TRBJ1-2 TRBV29-1 NA CSVETVPNYGYTF TGCAGCGTTGAAACGGTTCCTAACTATGGCTACACCTTC
NA TRBJ2-3 TRBV28 NA CASSFLRVHRSTDTQYF TGTGCCAGCAGTTTCCTTCGGGTTCATCGGAGCACAGATACGCAGTATTTT
once TRBJ2-1 TRBV11-2 NA CASSFASADNEQFF TGTGCCAGCAGCTTCGCTAGCGCGGACAATGAGCAGTTCTTC
NA TRBJ2-7 TRBV3-1 TRBD2 CASSDLAGVNEQYF TGTGCCAGCAGCGATCTAGCGGGAGTTAACGAGCAGTACTTC
NA TRBJ2-5 TRBV20-1 TRBD2 CSARGTSGRGDLSETQYF TGCAGTGCTAGGGGGACTAGCGGGAGGGGCGATCTTTCGGAGACCCAGTACTTC
NA TRBJ2-1 TRBV2 NA CASSADSDEQFF TGTGCCAGCAGTGCTGATAGCGATGAGCAGTTCTTC
NA TRBJ1-1 TRBV14 NA CASSRGMNTEAFF TGTGCCAGCAGCCGCGGAATGAACACTGAAGCTTTCTTT
NA TRBJ2-1 TRBV14 NA CASSTGTIGAEQFF TGTGCCAGCAGCACCGGGACAATCGGGGCTGAGCAGTTCTTC
NA TRBJ1-3 TRBV20-1 NA CSARDSGFGNTIYF TGCAGTGCTAGAGATTCGGGTTTTGGAAACACCATATATTTT